This entry is about one T cell receptor beta chain. Antigen specificity is unknown. V shed 0 bases, J shed 5 bases, and the junction held 2 bases outside the gene matches. The CDR3 is made up of 13 amino acids. Looked up from germline, CDR1 is GTSNPN and CDR2 is SVGIG (reference sequence). As for treatment: oral pan-JAK inhibitor, 5-10 mg twice daily. As part of sample collection, lesional scalp punch biopsies and peripheral blood were taken from alopecia areata patients. Extracted from the samples, RNA was reverse transcribed into cDNA to serve as the sequencing template. Sequenced by immunoSEQ multiplex PCR; TCRdb stores in-frame clones only, minus some. The sample holds about 140,000 clones, roughly 86% seen once. The sample originates from a study of CD8+ T cells in alopecia areata. Findings and caveats of the study: Affected scalp, especially in alopecia totalis/universalis, had a higher clonality than normal scalp did. Tofacitinib yielded significantly lower scalp clonality and fewer expanded CD8+ clones among the top 100.

The rearrangement links TRBV30 to TRBJ1-1; TRBD1 matches 8 bases. The starting material was CD8+ T cells sorted from blood, obtained at week 4, from a patient treated with tofacitinib. The TCR was taken from a human donor with alopecia areata. The CDR3 sequence: CAWSVTGGTEAFF. The CDR3 nucleotides read TGTGCCTGGAGTGTAACAGGGGGTACTGAAGCTTTCTTT.